This T cell receptor beta chain was found in a study of T cell responses to AZD1222 COVID-19 vaccine. Whole-study context: Analyses pooled second doses at about 4 or about 12 weeks.

V was shortened by 2 bases and J by 8 bases, with 19 bases between the two germline ends. The V gene's germline CDR1 is MNHEY and CDR2 SMNVEV (reference sequence). CDR3 length equals 16 residues. Profiling relied on immunoSEQ multiplex PCR, and the TCRdb table lists in-frame clones only, not all of them. The repertoire holds 150,000 to 200,000 clones, with over 80% as singletons. As regards this clone: Its antigen is not known.

Study-level findings and limits: Only a handful of AZD1222 recipients, six or seven in all, had baseline seropositivity.

This TCR was recovered from an adult in good health. The input for sequencing was peripheral blood, taken on day 0 of AZD1222 vaccination. The chain has TRBV27 and TRBJ2-1; D might be TRBD2 (5 bases). CDR3 DNA sequence: TGTGCCAGCAGTTTAGCAGCGACCACGGTGCGGGATGAGCAGTTCTTC. Amino acids: CASSLAATTVRDEQFF.